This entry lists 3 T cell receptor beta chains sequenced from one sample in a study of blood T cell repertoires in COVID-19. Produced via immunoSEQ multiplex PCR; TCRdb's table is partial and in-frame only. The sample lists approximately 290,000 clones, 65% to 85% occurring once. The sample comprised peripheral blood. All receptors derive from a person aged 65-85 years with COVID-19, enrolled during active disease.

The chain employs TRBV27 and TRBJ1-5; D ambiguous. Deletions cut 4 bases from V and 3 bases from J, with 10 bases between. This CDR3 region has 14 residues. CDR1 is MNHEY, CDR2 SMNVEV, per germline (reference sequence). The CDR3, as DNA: TGTGCCAGCAGTTCATGGGGAGACAATCAGCCCCAGCATTTT. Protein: CASSSWGDNQPQHF.

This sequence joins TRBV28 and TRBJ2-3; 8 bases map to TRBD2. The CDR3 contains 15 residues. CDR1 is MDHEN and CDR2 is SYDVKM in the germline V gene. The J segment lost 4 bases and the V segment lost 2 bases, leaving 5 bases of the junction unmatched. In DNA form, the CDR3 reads TGTGCCAGCAGTTTAGTCGGGAGGGGGTCAGATACGCAGTATTTT. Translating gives CASSLVGRGSDTQYF.

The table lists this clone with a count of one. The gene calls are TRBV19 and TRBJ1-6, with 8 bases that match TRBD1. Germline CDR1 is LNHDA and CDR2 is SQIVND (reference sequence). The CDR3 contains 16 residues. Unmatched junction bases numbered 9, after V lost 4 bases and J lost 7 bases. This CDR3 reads CASSTQTGATNSPLHF. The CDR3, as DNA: TGTGCCAGTAGTACACAGACAGGGGCAACGAATTCACCCCTCCACTTT.